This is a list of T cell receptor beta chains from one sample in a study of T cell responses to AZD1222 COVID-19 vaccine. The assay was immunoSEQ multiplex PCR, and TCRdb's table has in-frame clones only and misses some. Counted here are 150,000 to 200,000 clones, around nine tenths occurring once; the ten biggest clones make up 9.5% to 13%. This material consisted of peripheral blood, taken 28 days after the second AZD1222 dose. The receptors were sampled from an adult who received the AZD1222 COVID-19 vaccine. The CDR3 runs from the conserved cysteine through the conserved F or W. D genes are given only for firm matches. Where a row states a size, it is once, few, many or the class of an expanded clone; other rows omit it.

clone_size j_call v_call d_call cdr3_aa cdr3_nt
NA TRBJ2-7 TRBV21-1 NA CASSKGIQYSPYEQYF TGTGCCAGCAGCAAAGGCATACAATACAGTCCCTACGAGCAGTACTTC
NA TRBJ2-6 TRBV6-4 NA CASSWRDGANVLTF TGTGCCAGCAGTTGGAGGGATGGGGCCAACGTCCTGACTTTC
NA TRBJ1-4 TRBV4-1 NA CASSQASWQLRTLKLFF TGCGCCAGCAGCCAAGCATCCTGGCAGCTCCGGACCTTGAAACTGTTTTTT
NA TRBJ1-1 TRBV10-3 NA CATQPAGNTEAFF TGTGCCACACAACCCGCCGGGAACACTGAAGCTTTCTTT
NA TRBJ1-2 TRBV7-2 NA CASSLRHGPGDYGYTF TGTGCCAGCAGCCTACGACACGGGCCGGGGGACTATGGCTACACCTTC
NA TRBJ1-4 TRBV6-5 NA CASSKGEKLFF TGTGCCAGCAGTAAGGGGGAAAAACTGTTTTTT
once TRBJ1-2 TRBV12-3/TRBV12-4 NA CASSRTVYGYTF TGTGCCAGCAGTCGGACAGTTTATGGCTACACCTTC
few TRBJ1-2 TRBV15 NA CATQSTANYGYTF TGTGCCACCCAATCGACAGCCAACTATGGCTACACCTTC
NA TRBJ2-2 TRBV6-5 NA CASSLEGATGELFF TGTGCCAGCAGTTTGGAGGGGGCAACCGGGGAGCTGTTTTTT
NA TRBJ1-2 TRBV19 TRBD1 CASDAGGWGYGYTF TGTGCCAGCGACGCAGGGGGATGGGGCTATGGCTACACCTTC
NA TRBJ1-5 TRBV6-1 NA CASSEAGGNSRPQHF TGTGCCAGCAGTGAAGCCGGAGGGAACAGCCGGCCCCAGCATTTT
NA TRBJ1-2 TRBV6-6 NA CASSYSPVSDGYTF TGTGCCAGCAGTTACTCTCCCGTATCGGATGGCTACACCTTC
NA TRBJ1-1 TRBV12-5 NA CASGWDRPTFAEAFF TGTGCTAGTGGTTGGGACCGACCCACGTTCGCTGAAGCTTTCTTT
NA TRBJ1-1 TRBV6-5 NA CASTAVTNTEAFF TGTGCCAGCACTGCCGTAACGAACACTGAAGCTTTCTTT
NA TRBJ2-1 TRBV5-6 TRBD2 CASRRRLAGKINEQFF TGTGCCAGCAGACGCAGACTAGCGGGTAAAATCAATGAGCAGTTCTTC
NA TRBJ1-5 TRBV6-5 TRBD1 CASTKAGTGNQPQHF TGTGCCAGCACCAAAGCCGGGACAGGGAATCAGCCCCAGCATTTT
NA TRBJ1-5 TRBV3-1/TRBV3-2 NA CASSQGRGGQPQHF TGTGCCAGCAGCCAAGGCAGGGGCGGTCAGCCCCAGCATTTT
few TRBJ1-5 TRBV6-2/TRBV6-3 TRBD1 CASSYNRGQGQPQHF TGTGCCAGCAGTTACAACAGGGGGCAAGGTCAGCCCCAGCATTTT
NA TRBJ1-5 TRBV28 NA CASSVPPDNQPQHF TGTGCCAGCAGTGTCCCGCCGGACAATCAGCCCCAGCATTTT
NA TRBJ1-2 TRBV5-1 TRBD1 CASSWGDRTGSGGYTF TGCGCCAGCAGCTGGGGGGATCGGACAGGGTCGGGTGGCTACACCTTC
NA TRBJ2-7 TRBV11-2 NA CASSPTVGQANYEQYF TGTGCCAGCAGCCCCACGGTAGGGCAGGCGAACTACGAGCAGTACTTC
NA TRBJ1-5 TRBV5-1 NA CASSLEGWEYQPQHF TGCGCCAGCAGCTTGGAAGGGTGGGAGTATCAGCCCCAGCATTTT
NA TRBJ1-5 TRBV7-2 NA CASSARVRQPQHF TGTGCCAGCAGCGCAAGGGTGAGACAGCCCCAGCATTTT
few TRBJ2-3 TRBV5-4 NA CASSSTTYTDTQYF TGTGCCAGCAGCTCCACAACGTACACGGATACGCAGTATTTT
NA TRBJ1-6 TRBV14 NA CASSQRGANSPLHF TGTGCCAGCAGCCAAAGAGGAGCGAATTCACCCCTCCACTTT
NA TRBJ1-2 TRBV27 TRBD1 CASSPTTGGSTF TGTGCCAGCAGCCCGACCACAGGGGGATCCACCTTC
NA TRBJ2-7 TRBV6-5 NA CASSYAPRGAYEQYF TGTGCCAGCAGTTACGCCCCCAGGGGAGCCTACGAGCAGTACTTC
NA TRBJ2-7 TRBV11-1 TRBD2 CASSLSLAAPYEQYF TGTGCCAGCAGCTTATCCCTAGCGGCCCCCTACGAGCAGTACTTC
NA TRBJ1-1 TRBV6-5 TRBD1 CASSFGQGKTEAFF TGTGCCAGCAGCTTCGGACAGGGTAAGACTGAAGCTTTCTTT
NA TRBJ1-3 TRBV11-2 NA CASSPLGGPNYENTIYF TGTGCCAGCAGCCCCCTCGGGGGGCCCAACTACGAAAACACCATATATTTT
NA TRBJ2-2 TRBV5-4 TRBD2 CASSPGGGANTGELFF TGTGCCAGCAGCCCTGGCGGGGGGGCGAACACCGGGGAGCTGTTTTTT
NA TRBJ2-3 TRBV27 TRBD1 CASRPGTGGTDTQYF TGTGCCAGCAGGCCCGGGACAGGAGGCACAGATACGCAGTATTTT
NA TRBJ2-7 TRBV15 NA CATSRGGTSSYEQYF TGTGCCACCAGCAGAGGCGGAACGAGCTCCTACGAGCAGTACTTC
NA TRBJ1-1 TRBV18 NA CASSYRNTEAFF TGTGCCAGCTCGTACCGAAACACTGAAGCTTTCTTT
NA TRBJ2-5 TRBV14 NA CASSLAIGGRDQYF TGTGCCAGCAGCCTCGCTATAGGGGGACGGGACCAGTACTTC
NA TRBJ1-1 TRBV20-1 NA CSASSGGTEAFF TGCAGTGCTAGTTCCGGGGGCACTGAAGCTTTCTTT
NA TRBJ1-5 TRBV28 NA CASSQGSQPQHF TGTGCCAGCAGCCAAGGATCCCAGCCCCAGCATTTT
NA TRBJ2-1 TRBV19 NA CASRKNLGNEQFF TGTGCCAGTAGGAAGAACCTAGGAAATGAGCAGTTCTTC
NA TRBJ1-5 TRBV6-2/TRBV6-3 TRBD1 CASSPATGGNQPQHF TGTGCCAGCAGTCCGGCCACAGGGGGGAATCAGCCCCAGCATTTT
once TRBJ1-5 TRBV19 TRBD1 CASQGAARQPQHF TGTGCCAGCCAGGGGGCCGCCAGGCAGCCCCAGCATTTT
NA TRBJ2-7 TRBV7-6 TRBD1 CASSFGTGAYEQYF TGTGCCAGCAGCTTCGGGACAGGGGCGTACGAGCAGTACTTC
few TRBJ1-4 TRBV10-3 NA CAISDVVGSQEKLFF TGTGCCATCAGTGATGTTGTCGGGTCTCAGGAAAAACTGTTTTTT
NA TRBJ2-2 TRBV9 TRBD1 CASSVRTGGNGELFF TGTGCCAGCAGCGTTCGGACAGGGGGCAACGGGGAGCTGTTTTTT
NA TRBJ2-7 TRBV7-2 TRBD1 CASSPRTGPYEQYF TGTGCCAGCAGCCCCCGGACAGGGCCCTACGAGCAGTACTTC
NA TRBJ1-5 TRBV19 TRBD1 CASSLGQGFYQPQHF TGTGCCAGTAGTCTGGGACAGGGGTTCTATCAGCCCCAGCATTTT
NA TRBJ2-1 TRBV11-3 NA CASSPRQGTYNEQFF TGTGCCAGCAGTCCTCGGCAGGGGACCTACAATGAGCAGTTCTTC
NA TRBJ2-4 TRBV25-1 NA CASSESRGAKNIQYF TGTGCCAGCAGTGAAAGTCGGGGGGCCAAAAACATTCAGTACTTC
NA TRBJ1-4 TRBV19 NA CASSRTYNEKLFF TGTGCCAGTAGTCGGACGTATAATGAAAAACTGTTTTTT
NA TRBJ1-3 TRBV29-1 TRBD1 CSVTGTGGGGNTIYF TGCAGCGTCACCGGGACAGGGGGTGGAGGAAACACCATATATTTT
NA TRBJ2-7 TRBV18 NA CASSFEFSSYEQYF TGTGCCAGCTCCTTCGAATTTAGCTCCTACGAGCAGTACTTC
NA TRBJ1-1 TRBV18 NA CASSPAGTEAFF TGTGCCAGCTCACCTGCTGGCACTGAAGCTTTCTTT